Following are 32 T cell receptor beta chains from one sample sequenced in a study of blood T cell repertoires in COVID-19. Generated by immunoSEQ multiplex PCR, the TCRdb table keeps only in-frame clones and is missing some. The data contain roughly 110,000 clones, 89% of them singletons. Sequencing was performed on peripheral blood. These TCRs come from a man aged 35 to 55 with active or convalescent COVID-19.

The chain uses TRBV6-5 and TRBJ2-6; TRBD1 is a possible D gene (5 bases). The germline CDR1 and CDR2 sequences are MNHEY and SVGAGI. This CDR3 region has 14 residues. Deletions cut 6 bases from V and 4 bases from J, with 10 bases between. CDR3 residues: CASSRAAGANVLTF. As DNA, the CDR3 is TGTGCCAGCAGCAGGGCTGCCGGGGCCAACGTCCTGACTTTC.

The V call is TRBV2, the J call TRBJ1-4; the match to TRBD1 covers 10 bases. CDR3 length: 17 amino acids. Per germline, CDR1 SNHLY and CDR2 FYNNEI. J gave up 7 bases and V 5 bases, and 13 bases lay outside the gene matches. The CDR3 sequence: CASSTGTGEGYREKLFF. In DNA, the CDR3 is TGTGCCAGCAGTACCGGGACAGGGGAAGGATATCGTGAAAAACTGTTTTTT.

This rearrangement joins TRBV25-1 to TRBJ1-6, with a weak D call TRBD1 (5 bases). Trimming left V 5 bases short and J 9 bases short, with 8 bases between. The CDR3 covers 12 residues. The V gene's germline CDR1 is MGHDK and CDR2 SYGVNS. This chain's CDR3 is CASSSTVSPLHF. In DNA, the CDR3 is TGTGCCAGCAGTTCGACAGTTTCACCCCTCCACTTT.

V and J are TRBV6-5 and TRBJ1-2; the match to TRBD1 covers 9 bases. CDR3 size: 15 residues. CDR1 MNHEY and CDR2 SVGAGI come from the germline V gene. Unmatched junction bases numbered 5, after V lost 2 bases and J lost 4 bases. The CDR3 nucleotides are TGTGCCAGCAGTTACGAGGACAGGGGAATCTATGGCTACACCTTC. Its protein is CASSYEDRGIYGYTF.

V gene TRBV7-2 combines with J gene TRBJ2-7, with 7 bases aligning to TRBD2. The CDR3 runs to 15 residues. V dropped 6 bases and J dropped 2; count of bases not matched to a gene: 10. Per germline, CDR1 SGHTA and CDR2 FQGNSA. The chain's CDR3 is CASSLAARGPYEQYF. The DNA of the CDR3 is TGTGCCAGCAGTCTAGCGGCACGGGGCCCCTACGAGCAGTACTTC.

The V gene is TRBV5-1, the J gene TRBJ2-2; D is unclear. The germline V gene encodes CDR1 SGHRS and CDR2 YFSETQ. The V gene lost 3 bases and the J gene lost 3 bases, with 3 bases spanning the gap. This CDR3 is built from 12 residues. The CDR3 protein is CASSSYTGELFF. For the CDR3, the DNA is TGCGCCAGCAGCTCGTACACCGGGGAGCTGTTTTTT.

This chain links TRBV7-3 with TRBJ2-1; 12 positions agree with TRBD2. This CDR3 comprises 15 residues. Trimming removed 10 bases from V and 10 bases from J; junction bases left unmatched: 14. Per germline, CDR1 SGHTA and CDR2 FQGTGA. The CDR3 DNA follows: TGTGCCACCCCCCGGAGACTAGCGGGAGCGGGGGAGCAGTTCTTC. Its translation is CATPRRLAGAGEQFF.

The rearrangement links TRBV7-6 to TRBJ2-5; 12 nucleotides align to TRBD2. V trimming: 3 bases; J trimming: 5 bases; junction bases outside the gene matches: 13. The CDR3 covers 18 residues. Germline V lookup: CDR1 SGHVS, CDR2 FNYEAQ. The CDR3 region is CASSFPTSSGRGRETQYF. CDR3 nucleotide sequence: TGTGCCAGCAGCTTCCCGACCTCTAGCGGGAGGGGCCGGGAGACCCAGTACTTC.

The chain employs TRBV7-3 and TRBJ2-2, with 10 bases matching TRBD1. The CDR3 has 15 residues. Germline values: CDR1 SGHTA, CDR2 FQGTGA. Trimming took 5 bases from V and 4 from J; bases not matched to a gene: 4. CDR3 DNA: TGTGCCAGCAGCCCTCGGACAGGGGGCACCGGGGAGCTGTTTTTT. It yields the protein CASSPRTGGTGELFF.

The CDR3 DNA follows: TGCGCCAGCAGCTTGGGACTAGCGGGAGCCTACGAGCAGTACTTC. This encodes CASSLGLAGAYEQYF. This chain connects TRBV5-1 to TRBJ2-7, with 12 bases matching TRBD2. This CDR3 contains 15 residues. With V trimmed by 0 bases and J by 2 bases, 0 bases remained unmatched. Germline V gene data show CDR1 as SGHRS and CDR2 as YFSETQ.

The V gene is TRBV3-1 (or the pseudogene TRBV3-2), the J gene TRBJ1-2; 9 bases match TRBD1. Germline trimming cut 1 base from V and 8 bases from J; bases unmatched to any gene: 8. This CDR3 is built from 15 residues. Germline V gene lookup returns CDR1 LGHDT and CDR2 YNNKEL (reference sequence). Here the CDR3 DNA reads TGTGCCAGCAGCCAAGGGGACAGGGCCGTCTGGGGCTACACCTTC. Amino acids: CASSQGDRAVWGYTF.

V usage is TRBV10-1 and J usage is TRBJ2-4, with a tentative D call TRBD1 (6 bases). Trimming cost V 5 bases and J 7 bases, with 6 bases left between them. There are 11 residues in the CDR3. Germline CDR1 reads WNHNN; CDR2 reads SYGVQD (reference sequence). CDR3 region: CASSQGNIQYF. The CDR3 DNA sequence: TGCGCCAGCAGTCAGGGGAACATTCAGTACTTC.

The rearrangement links TRBV5-1 to TRBJ1-1, with D perhaps TRBD1 (5 bases). This CDR3 is 13 amino acids long. Germline CDR1 and CDR2: SGHRS and YFSETQ. V was shortened by 7 bases and J by 4 bases, with 14 bases between the two germline ends. CDR3 amino acids: CASGPQGGTEAFF. CDR3 DNA: TGCGCCAGCGGTCCTCAGGGTGGCACTGAAGCTTTCTTT.

The rearrangement links TRBV7-6 to TRBJ2-1, with D unresolved. Germline V gene lookup returns CDR1 SGHVS and CDR2 FNYEAQ. Trimming took 5 bases from V and 6 from J, leaving 8 bases between them. The CDR3 is 12 residues long. The CDR3, as DNA: TGTGCCAGCAGCCCCGCCAGCAATGAGCAGTTCTTC. It specifies CASSPASNEQFF.

J is TRBJ2-2 and V is TRBV7-2, with TRBD2 matching over 10 bases. The CDR3 runs to 16 residues. The V gene end was trimmed by 2 bases and the J gene end by 2 bases; junction bases not matched to a gene: 2. Per the germline V gene, CDR1 is SGHTA and CDR2 is FQGNSA. Written as DNA, the CDR3 is TGTGCCAGCAGCTTAACTAGCGGGACTAACACCGGGGAGCTGTTTTTT. Its translation is CASSLTSGTNTGELFF.

This sequence joins TRBV3-1 (or the pseudogene TRBV3-2) and TRBJ2-1; 15 bases are shared with TRBD2. CDR3 length: 19 amino acids. V trimming: 0 bases; J trimming: 7 bases; junction bases outside the gene matches: 10. The germline CDR1 and CDR2 sequences are LGHDT and YNNKEL (reference sequence). The CDR3 loop is CASSQEQYSGLAGGNEQFF. DNA for the CDR3: TGTGCCAGCAGCCAAGAACAGTACTCAGGACTAGCGGGAGGGAATGAGCAGTTCTTC.

J is TRBJ1-2 and V is TRBV5-1; 12 bases align to TRBD1. Germline V gene data show CDR1 as SGHRS and CDR2 as YFSETQ. The CDR3 covers 16 residues. Germline trimming cut 6 bases from V and 3 bases from J; bases unmatched to any gene: 9. The CDR3 DNA is TGCGCCAGCACCCTGGCAGGGACAGGGGGCCACTATGGCTACACCTTC. This codes for CASTLAGTGGHYGYTF.

The CDR3 nucleotides are TGTGCCAGCAGCTTAGGACTAGCGGGAGCAAATGAGCAGTTCTTC. Its translation is CASSLGLAGANEQFF. The chain has TRBV11-3 and TRBJ2-1, with 12 bases matching TRBD2. Germline V gene sequence: CDR1 SGHNT, CDR2 YENEEA. There are 15 residues in the CDR3. After removal of 1 base from V and 7 bases from J, the junction contained 2 bases not matched to a gene.

This chain links TRBV7-3 with TRBJ1-6, with TRBD1 matching 7 bases. Germline values: CDR1 SGHTA, CDR2 FQGTGA. The CDR3 is made up of 14 amino acids. Trimming removed 6 bases from V and 7 bases from J; junction bases left unmatched: 6. For the CDR3, the DNA is TGTGCCAGCAGTACACAGGGGAACAATTCACCCCTCCACTTT. It is translated as CASSTQGNNSPLHF. The full variable domain, its missing parts supplied by reference TRBV7-3 and TRBJ1-6, is GAGVSQTPSNKVTEKGKYVELRCDPISGHTALYWYRQSLGQGPEFLIYFQGTGAADDSGLPNDRFFAVRPEGSVSTLKIQRTERGDSAVYLCASSTQGNNSPLHFGNGTRLTVT.

This chain uses TRBV6-6 with TRBJ1-5, with 7 bases aligning to TRBD1. Per the germline V gene, CDR1 is MNHNY and CDR2 is SVGAGI (reference sequence). Losses at the gene ends were 5 bases for V and 6 bases for J; bases not matched to a gene: 7. This CDR3 has 14 residues. CDR3 DNA: TGTGCCAGCAGTCCTTCGACAGGGACTCAGCCCCAGCATTTT. It codes for CASSPSTGTQPQHF.

This sequence joins TRBV25-1 and TRBJ2-3; 7 nucleotides line up with TRBD1. CDR1 is MGHDK, CDR2 SYGVNS, per germline. V trimming: 1 base; J trimming: 1 base; junction bases outside the gene matches: 8. The CDR3 runs to 17 residues. The CDR3 sequence is CASSEFGQDGRTDTQYF. CDR3 sequence (DNA): TGTGCCAGCAGTGAATTCGGACAGGATGGCCGCACAGATACGCAGTATTTT.

The chain has TRBV28 and TRBJ1-5; a weak D match, TRBD1 (6 bases). The V end lost 4 bases, the J end lost 7 bases, and 14 bases lay between the germline ends. This CDR3 has 14 amino acids. Germline V CDR1 and CDR2: MDHEN, SYDVKM. The CDR3 loop is CASSSDRRLQPQHF. CDR3 DNA: TGTGCCAGCAGTTCCGACAGGCGGCTCCAGCCCCAGCATTTT.

The V gene is TRBV25-1, the J gene TRBJ1-2; 7 nucleotides agree with TRBD1. In germline, CDR1 is MGHDK, CDR2 SYGVNS. This CDR3 comprises 17 residues. V trimming: 2 bases; J trimming: 4 bases; junction bases outside the gene matches: 13. In nucleotides, the CDR3 is TGTGCCAGCAGTGAAATTGGAGTGACAGGGTCCGTCTATGGCTACACCTTC. Translating it yields CASSEIGVTGSVYGYTF.

This clone came up once. The CDR3 reads CASSSGTGHNSPLHF. For the CDR3, the DNA is TGTGCCAGCAGCTCCGGAACAGGGCATAATTCACCCCTCCACTTT. The rearrangement links TRBV7-9 to TRBJ1-6; possibly TRBD1 for D (6 bases). V shed 4 bases and J shed 5 bases, with 12 bases lying between them. Germline CDR1 is SEHNR and CDR2 is FQNEAQ (reference sequence). This CDR3 has 15 amino acids.

CDR3 bases: TGTGCCAGCAGCCCCCCCCGACATAGCGCCAACAATGAGCAGTTCTTC. Its translation: CASSPPRHSANNEQFF. V is TRBV11-3 and J is TRBJ2-1, with D possibly TRBD2 on 5 matching bases. CDR1 is SGHNT, CDR2 YENEEA, per germline. With 5 bases removed from V and 5 bases from J, the gap between germline ends came to 19 bases. The CDR3 is 16 amino acids.

The chain has TRBV9 and TRBJ1-4, with TRBD1 matching 7 bases. Losses at the gene ends were 1 base for V and 8 bases for J; bases not matched to a gene: 8. In germline, CDR1 is SGDLS, CDR2 YYNGEE. The CDR3 has 15 residues. CDR3 in DNA: TGTGCCAGCAGCGTACTGGGACAGAGGGGAGAAAAACTGTTTTTT. Protein product: CASSVLGQRGEKLFF.

J is TRBJ1-5 and V is TRBV4-1, with D possibly TRBD1 on 5 matching bases. The length of the CDR3 is 18 residues. V dropped 4 bases and J dropped 7 bases, with 26 bases sitting between them. Germline V CDR1 and CDR2: MGHRA, YSYEKL. The CDR3 nucleotides are TGCGCCAGCAGCCCCCACAGTTCGGCTTTGGGGGAGGGACAGCCCCAGCATTTT. Translating it yields CASSPHSSALGEGQPQHF.

The chain joins TRBV24-1 to TRBJ2-6; TRBD1 matches 8 bases. CDR3 length equals 19 residues. V was clipped by 5 bases and J by 0 bases; unmatched bases: 11. CDR1 and CDR2 (germline): KGHDR, SFDVKD. In DNA, the CDR3 is TGTGCCACCAGTGCTGAGACAGGGGCGCGAACCTCTGGGGCCAACGTCCTGACTTTC. This sequence encodes CATSAETGARTSGANVLTF.

V usage is TRBV28 and J usage is TRBJ1-5; 8 nucleotides match TRBD1. The V gene end was trimmed by 3 bases and the J gene end by 3 bases; junction bases not matched to a gene: 7. The CDR3 spans 16 residues. CDR1 MDHEN and CDR2 SYDVKM come from the germline V gene. The CDR3 sequence is CASSLGQGATNQPQHF. As DNA, the CDR3 is TGTGCCAGCAGTTTGGGGCAGGGGGCTACCAATCAGCCCCAGCATTTT.

The rearrangement links TRBV28 to TRBJ2-2; no definite D call. Trimming cost V 5 bases and J 0 bases, with 10 bases left between them. The CDR3 loop spans 15 amino acids. In germline, CDR1 is MDHEN, CDR2 SYDVKM. CDR3 protein: CASSGRLPNTGELFF. DNA for the CDR3: TGTGCCAGCAGTGGGCGTCTACCGAACACCGGGGAGCTGTTTTTT.

The rearrangement uses TRBV28 and TRBJ2-1; 9 nucleotides match TRBD1. The germline V gene has CDR1 MDHEN and CDR2 SYDVKM. The CDR3 has 17 amino acids. With V trimmed by 3 bases and J by 5 bases, 11 bases remained unmatched. This CDR3 reads CASSFLGGQGRNNEQFF. In DNA form, the CDR3 reads TGTGCCAGCAGTTTCCTCGGGGGACAGGGTCGTAACAATGAGCAGTTCTTC.

This clone appeared once. V is TRBV9 and J is TRBJ1-4; 10 nucleotides match TRBD1. CDR3 length equals 14 residues. V shed 3 bases, J shed 7 bases, and the junction held 3 bases outside the gene matches. Per the germline V gene, CDR1 is SGDLS and CDR2 is YYNGEE. The CDR3 DNA reads as TGTGCCAGCAGCGCCAGGACAGGGGGTGAAAAACTGTTTTTT. Protein sequence: CASSARTGGEKLFF.